What follows are 25 T cell receptor beta chains derived from one specimen sequenced in a study of T cells in Graves' hyperthyroidism and ophthalmopathy. RNA transcripts were the template for amplifying TCR beta CDR3 regions. First-round RT-PCR with HTBI primers amplified the TCR CDR3 region. TCRdb recomputed calls from the multiplex PCR reads with MiXCR, one row per CDR3 protein. The repertoire holds nearly 750,000 distinct CDR3 sequences, roughly 32% seen once, with around 30% in the top ten. The sample was blood. The receptor source for this set is a woman aged 40 to 50 with Graves' hyperthyroidism.

This clonotype was found many times. The rearrangement links TRBV28 to TRBJ1-6; possible D gene TRBD1, 6 bases. CDR1 and CDR2 (germline): MDHEN, SYDVKM. V gave up 1 base and J gave up 8 bases, with 15 bases separating them. This CDR3 comprises 16 residues. The CDR3 sequence is CASSLLNQGKYSPLHF. The CDR3 DNA sequence: TGTGCCAGCAGTTTATTAAATCAGGGGAAGTATTCACCCCTCCACTTT.

This clonotype was picked up a small number of times. V gene TRBV19 combines with J gene TRBJ2-2; the D gene is possibly TRBD1 (5 bases). The V gene's germline CDR1 is LNHDA and CDR2 SQIVND (reference sequence). Between the trimmed V and J ends, which lost 6 bases and 6 bases, there was a span of 8 bases. The CDR3 consists of 12 residues. DNA of the CDR3: TGTGCCAGTAGCACAGGCGCCGGGGAGCTGTTTTTT. This sequence encodes CASSTGAGELFF.

This clonotype was recorded a few times. The chain has TRBV27 and TRBJ1-1, with D perhaps TRBD1 (6 bases). This CDR3 is built from 13 residues. Germline CDR1 MNHEY, CDR2 SMNVEV (reference sequence). Trimming removed 4 bases at V and 5 bases at J, with 11 bases between. The CDR3 DNA reads TGTGCCAGCAGTTCACACCAGGGGACTGAAGCTTTCTTT. Translation gives CASSSHQGTEAFF.

This chain links TRBV13 with TRBJ2-7; 8 bases map to TRBD2. In germline, CDR1 is PRHDT, CDR2 FYEKMQ (reference sequence). This CDR3 contains 16 residues. V dropped 5 bases and J dropped 2; count of bases not matched to a gene: 11. CDR3 region: CASSQDWAGGAYEQYF. In nucleotides, the CDR3 is TGTGCCAGCAGCCAAGATTGGGCGGGAGGCGCCTACGAGCAGTACTTC.

A note on this clonotype: Relative to the germline gene, one junction end is altered; a read error may explain this. This chain joins TRBV19 and TRBJ2-2; 7 nucleotides match TRBD2. CDR3 length: 15 amino acids. CDR1 is LNHDA and CDR2 is SQIVND in the germline V gene (reference sequence). The CDR3: CASMAGTKNTGDLFF. The DNA of the CDR3 is TGTGCCAGTATGGCCGGGACTAAAAACACCGGGGACCTGTTTTTT. Using reference TRBV19 and TRBJ2-2 for the parts outside the CDR3, the full variable domain is DGGITQSPKYLFRKEGQNVTLSCEQNLNHDAMYWYRQDPGQGLRLIYYSQIVNDFQKGDIAEGYSVSREKKESFPLTVTSAQKNPTAFYLCASMAGTKNTGDLFFGEGSRLTVL.

V is TRBV24-1 and J is TRBJ2-7; D might be TRBD1 or TRBD2, each matching 6 bases. Germline CDR1 is KGHDR and CDR2 is SFDVKD. This CDR3 comprises 14 residues. Trimming left V 4 bases short and J 3 bases short, with 12 bases between. Here the CDR3 DNA reads TGTGCCACCAGTGACGGAGGGGGGTACTACGAGCAGTACTTC. This sequence encodes CATSDGGGYYEQYF.

This clonotype was found a few times. The chain joins TRBV7-2 to TRBJ1-6; unclear D gene. The CDR3 runs to 15 residues. In germline, CDR1 is SGHTA, CDR2 FQGNSA. V was cut by 3 bases and J by 0 bases, with 6 bases left in between. In DNA, the CDR3 is TGTGCCAGCAGCTTGGACCGCTCCTATAATTCACCCCTCCACTTT. This sequence encodes CASSLDRSYNSPLHF.

Turning to this clonotype: A read error may account for a junction end that differs from germline. The chain carries TRBV25-1 and TRBJ1-5, with 7 bases identical to TRBD1. This CDR3 comprises 13 residues. From germline, CDR1 is MGHDK and CDR2 SYGVNS. The CDR3 loop is CAGSRDSLGPQHF. CDR3 bases: TGCGCCGGCAGTCGGGACAGCCTAGGGCCCCAGCATTTT.

Ten or more counts support this clonotype. This sequence joins TRBV25-1 and TRBJ1-4, with D unclear. V was clipped by 4 bases and J by 5 bases, with 14 bases between them. Per germline, CDR1 MGHDK and CDR2 SYGVNS. This CDR3 spans 15 amino acids. CDR3 protein: CASSAVGMLNEKLFF. DNA for the CDR3: TGTGCCAGCAGTGCGGTTGGGATGTTAAATGAAAAACTGTTTTTT.

This clonotype was counted at least ten times. This sequence joins TRBV10-3 and TRBJ2-2; D remains ambiguous. CDR3 length: 14 amino acids. Germline assignment: CDR1 ENHRY and CDR2 SYGVKD. V was clipped by 7 bases and J by 4 bases, with 13 bases between them. CDR3 region: CAIMMEGITGELFF. The DNA of the CDR3 is TGTGCCATCATGATGGAAGGGATCACCGGGGAGCTGTTTTTT.

This chain links TRBV10-1 with TRBJ2-7, with 7 bases fitting TRBD2. The J segment lost 9 bases and the V segment lost 5 bases, leaving 13 bases of the junction unmatched. The CDR3 length is 14 residues. CDR1 and CDR2 from the germline V gene are WNHNN and SYGVQD (reference sequence). This CDR3 reads CASSPSREESVQYF. The CDR3, as DNA: TGCGCCAGCAGTCCTAGCCGGGAGGAATCTGTGCAGTACTTC.

The chain recombines TRBV6-5 with TRBJ1-1, with 9 bases that match TRBD1. The CDR3 spans 14 residues. Germline loops: CDR1 MNHEY, CDR2 SVGAGI. The trim removed 5 bases at V and 5 bases at J, leaving 6 bases unmatched. Here the CDR3 DNA reads TGTGCCAGCAGTCTAACAGGGGGCTGGACTGAAGCTTTCTTT. Amino acid sequence: CASSLTGGWTEAFF.

Ten or more counts support this clonotype. The rearrangement links TRBV6-5 to TRBJ1-6; 8 bases fit TRBD1. V lost 8 bases and J lost 8; bases outside the gene matches: 8. Germline-derived CDR1 and CDR2 are MNHEY and SVGAGI. The CDR3 sequence is 14 residues long. The CDR3 nucleotides are TGTGCCAGCGCCAGGGACAGGCAGTATTCACCCCTCCACTTT. This gives the protein CASARDRQYSPLHF.

This clonotype has a handful of counts. This chain joins TRBV4-3 and TRBJ2-7, with 8 nucleotides matching TRBD2. V lost 8 bases and J lost 1; bases outside the gene matches: 13. CDR3 length equals 16 residues. Germline V gene lookup returns CDR1 LGHNA and CDR2 YSLEER. CDR3 in amino acids: CASSQTTSALSYEQYF. CDR3 nucleotide sequence: TGCGCCAGCTCCCAAACGACTAGCGCCCTATCCTACGAGCAGTACTTC.

This clonotype was detected many times. This chain uses TRBV20-1 with TRBJ1-2; tentative D call: TRBD1 (5 bases). This CDR3 contains 12 residues. CDR1 and CDR2 (germline): DFQATT, SNEGSKA (reference sequence). Trimming removed 3 bases from V and 7 bases from J, with 12 bases in between. CDR3: CSASRQGGGYTF. CDR3 sequence (DNA): TGCAGTGCTAGTCGGCAGGGCGGTGGCTACACCTTC.

This clonotype was seen only a few times. A single base separates this from a much larger clone, so it may be a read error. J is TRBJ1-1 and V is TRBV10-2; D is ambiguous. The ends were cut back, 2 bases at V and 11 bases at J, with 9 bases in the middle. The length of the CDR3 is 11 residues. Germline CDR1 WSHSY, CDR2 SAAADI. CDR3: CASSEGLVAFF. As DNA, the CDR3 is TGCGCCAGCAGTGAGGGATTGGTGGCTTTCTTT.

The V call is TRBV7-9, the J call TRBJ1-1, with D uncertain. V lost 4 bases and J 1 base, leaving 7 bases between the germline ends. Germline V gene lookup returns CDR1 SEHNR and CDR2 FQNEAQ (reference sequence). The CDR3 sequence is 13 residues long. CDR3 region: CASSSSANTEAFF. The CDR3 DNA sequence: TGTGCCAGCAGCTCCTCAGCGAACACTGAAGCTTTCTTT.

A few counts support this clonotype. This chain joins TRBV10-3 and TRBJ2-5; TRBD1 matches at 11 bases. The J call is uncertain, as TRBJ2-1 better fits the DNA end. The CDR3 sequence is 14 residues long. The germline V gene encodes CDR1 ENHRY and CDR2 SYGVKD. CDR3 region: CAISRDRGRNEQFF. The CDR3 region has the DNA TGTGCCATCAGCCGGGACAGGGGGAGGAATGAGCAGTTCTTC.

The rearrangement links TRBV12-3 or TRBV12-4 to TRBJ1-4, with D unresolved. The CDR3 runs to 17 residues. The V end lost 0 bases, the J end lost 7 bases, and 18 bases lay between the germline ends. The CDR3 protein is CASSLAREIVGGEKLFF. CDR3 coding DNA: TGTGCCAGCAGTTTAGCGCGGGAGATCGTCGGAGGTGAAAAACTGTTTTTT.

The V gene is TRBV5-1, the J gene TRBJ2-5; possibly TRBD1 or TRBD2 for D (5 bases each). V shed 4 bases and J shed 7 bases, with 20 bases lying between them. CDR1 is SGHRS and CDR2 is YFSETQ in the germline V gene. This CDR3 is built from 15 residues. The CDR3 loop reads CASSLTRDVEGTQYF. The CDR3 DNA is TGCGCCAGCAGCCTTACCCGGGACGTAGAAGGGACCCAGTACTTC. Complete variable domain (other parts from reference TRBV5-1 and TRBJ2-5): KAGVTQTPRYLIKTRGQQVTLSCSPISGHRSVSWYQQTPGQGLQFLFEYFSETQRNKGNFPGRFSGRQFSNSRSEMNVSTLELGDSALYLCASSLTRDVEGTQYFGPGTRLLVL.

This clonotype was found many times. The rearrangement links TRBV7-9 to TRBJ1-2, with 8 bases aligning to TRBD1. J was trimmed by 3 bases and V by 3 bases; bases with no gene match: 6. The CDR3 covers 15 residues. CDR1 and CDR2 (germline): SEHNR, FQNEAQ (reference sequence). CDR3 coding DNA: TGTGCCAGCAGCTTTGACAGGGGAGAAGACTATGGCTACACCTTC. Translation: CASSFDRGEDYGYTF.

The chain carries TRBV4-3 and TRBJ1-2, with TRBD1 identical over 9 bases. CDR1 is LGHNA and CDR2 is YSLEER in the germline V gene. This CDR3 has 14 residues. V dropped 4 bases and J dropped 8; count of bases not matched to a gene: 8. The CDR3: CASSPTQGARGYTF. Here the CDR3 DNA reads TGCGCCAGCAGCCCAACACAGGGGGCAAGAGGCTACACCTTC.

This clonotype has ten or more counts. The V gene is TRBV7-9, the J gene TRBJ2-2; D remains ambiguous. CDR1 SEHNR and CDR2 FQNEAQ come from the germline V gene (reference sequence). V was trimmed by 2 bases and J by 10 bases, leaving 5 bases between them. The CDR3 sequence is 11 residues long. CDR3 residues: CASSLLEELFF. DNA for the CDR3: TGTGCCAGCAGCTTACTTGAGGAGCTGTTTTTT.

The CDR3 here is CASSQGQGKNTEAFF. The DNA of the CDR3 is TGCGCCAGCAGCCAAGGACAGGGTAAGAACACTGAAGCTTTCTTT. The V gene is TRBV4-1, the J gene TRBJ1-1; 7 bases are a match to TRBD1. The CDR3 consists of 15 residues. Germline V gene data show CDR1 as MGHRA and CDR2 as YSYEKL. J gave up 1 base and V 1 base, and 3 bases lay outside the gene matches.

This clonotype was seen a few times. J is TRBJ1-4 and V is TRBV19; D not certain. Germline V CDR1 and CDR2: LNHDA, SQIVND (reference sequence). V lost 5 bases to trimming and J lost 3 bases, with 13 bases between them. The CDR3 extends over 15 amino acids. In nucleotides, the CDR3 is TGTGCCAGTAGTTCCTTGATTGGTTCTAATGAAAAACTGTTTTTT. This gives the protein CASSSLIGSNEKLFF.